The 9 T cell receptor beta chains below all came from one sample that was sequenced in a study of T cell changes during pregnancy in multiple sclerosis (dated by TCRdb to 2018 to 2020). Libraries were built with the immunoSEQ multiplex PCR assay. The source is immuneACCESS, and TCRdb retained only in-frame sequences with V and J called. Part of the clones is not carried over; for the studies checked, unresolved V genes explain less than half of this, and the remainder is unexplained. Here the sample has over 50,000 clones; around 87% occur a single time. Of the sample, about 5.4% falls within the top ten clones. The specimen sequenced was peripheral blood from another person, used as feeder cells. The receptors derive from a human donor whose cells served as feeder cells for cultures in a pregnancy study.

In DNA, the CDR3 is TGTGCCAGCAGCGTAGTAGCGGGGTCCTTCGAGACCCAGTACTTC. This encodes CASSVVAGSFETQYF. The rearrangement uses TRBV9 and TRBJ2-5; 8 bases align to TRBD2. This CDR3 comprises 15 residues. With 0 bases clipped from V and 5 bases from J, the junction kept 6 bases outside the gene matches. The germline CDR1 and CDR2 sequences are SGDLS and YYNGEE.

CDR3 DNA sequence: TGTGCCAGCATGAGCGACAGTAACACTGAAGCTTTCTTT. This gives the protein CASMSDSNTEAFF. The rearrangement links TRBV2 to TRBJ1-1; a weak D match, TRBD1 (5 bases). Germline values: CDR1 SNHLY, CDR2 FYNNEI. Trimming left V 7 bases short and J 2 bases short, with 11 bases between. There are 13 residues in the CDR3. The whole variable domain, filled in from reference TRBV2 and TRBJ1-1, reads EPEVTQTPSHQVTQMGQEVILRCVPISNHLYFYWYRQILGQKVEFLVSFYNNEISEKSEIFDDQFSVERPDGSNFTLKIRSTKLEDSAMYFCASMSDSNTEAFFGQGTRLTVV.

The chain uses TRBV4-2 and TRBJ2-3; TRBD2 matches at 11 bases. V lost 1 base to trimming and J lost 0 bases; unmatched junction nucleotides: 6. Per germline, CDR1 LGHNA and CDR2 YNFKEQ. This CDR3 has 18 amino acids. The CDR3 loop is CASSQGSLAGGSTDTQYF. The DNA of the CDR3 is TGTGCCAGCAGCCAAGGGTCCCTAGCGGGAGGCAGCACAGATACGCAGTATTTT.

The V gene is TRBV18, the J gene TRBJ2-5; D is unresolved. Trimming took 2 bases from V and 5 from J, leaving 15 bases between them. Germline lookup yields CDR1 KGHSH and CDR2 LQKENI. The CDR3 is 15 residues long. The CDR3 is CASSPSVSTRETQYF. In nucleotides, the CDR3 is TGTGCCAGCTCACCATCCGTTTCGACCAGGGAGACCCAGTACTTC. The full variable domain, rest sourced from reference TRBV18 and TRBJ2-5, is NAGVMQNPRHLVRRRGQEARLRCSPMKGHSHVYWYRQLPEEGLKFMVYLQKENIIDESGMPKERFSAEFPKEGPSILRIQQVVRGDSAAYFCASSPSVSTRETQYFGPGTRLLVL.

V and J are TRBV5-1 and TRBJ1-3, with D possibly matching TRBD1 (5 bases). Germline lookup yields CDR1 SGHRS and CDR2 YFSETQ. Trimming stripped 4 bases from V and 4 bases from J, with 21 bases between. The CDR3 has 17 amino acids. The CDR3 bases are TGCGCCAGCAGCAGGGACGCATCCAAGACGGCAGGAAACACCATATATTTT. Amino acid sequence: CASSRDASKTAGNTIYF.

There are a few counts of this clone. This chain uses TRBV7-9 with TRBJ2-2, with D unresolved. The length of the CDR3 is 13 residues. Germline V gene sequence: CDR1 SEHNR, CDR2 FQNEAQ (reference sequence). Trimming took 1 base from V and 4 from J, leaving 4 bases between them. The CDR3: CASSLELTGELFF. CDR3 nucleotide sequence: TGTGCCAGCAGCTTAGAACTCACCGGGGAGCTGTTTTTT. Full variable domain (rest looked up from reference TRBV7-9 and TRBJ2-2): DTGVSQNPRHKITKRGQNVTFRCDPISEHNRLYWYRQTLGQGPEFLTYFQNEAQLEKSRLLSDRFSAERPKGSFSTLEIQRTEQGDSAMYLCASSLELTGELFFGEGSRLTVL.

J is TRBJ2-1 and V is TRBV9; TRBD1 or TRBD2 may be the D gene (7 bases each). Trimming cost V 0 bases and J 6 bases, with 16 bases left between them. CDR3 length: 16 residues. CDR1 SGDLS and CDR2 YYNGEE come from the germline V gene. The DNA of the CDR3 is TGTGCCAGCAGCGTAGACGGGGGAGGGACAGTCAATGAGCAGTTCTTC. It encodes CASSVDGGGTVNEQFF.

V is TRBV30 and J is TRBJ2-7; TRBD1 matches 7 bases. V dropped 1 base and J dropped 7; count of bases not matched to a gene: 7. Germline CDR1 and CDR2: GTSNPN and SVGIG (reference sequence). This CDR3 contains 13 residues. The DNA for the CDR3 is TGTGCCTGGAGTGGGACAGGCATCGGTGAGCAGTACTTC. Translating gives CAWSGTGIGEQYF.

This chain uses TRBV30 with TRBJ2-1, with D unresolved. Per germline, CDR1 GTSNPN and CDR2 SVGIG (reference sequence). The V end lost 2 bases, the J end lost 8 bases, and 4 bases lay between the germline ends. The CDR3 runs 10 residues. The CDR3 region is CAWSKHEQFF. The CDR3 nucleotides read TGTGCCTGGAGTAAACATGAGCAGTTCTTC.